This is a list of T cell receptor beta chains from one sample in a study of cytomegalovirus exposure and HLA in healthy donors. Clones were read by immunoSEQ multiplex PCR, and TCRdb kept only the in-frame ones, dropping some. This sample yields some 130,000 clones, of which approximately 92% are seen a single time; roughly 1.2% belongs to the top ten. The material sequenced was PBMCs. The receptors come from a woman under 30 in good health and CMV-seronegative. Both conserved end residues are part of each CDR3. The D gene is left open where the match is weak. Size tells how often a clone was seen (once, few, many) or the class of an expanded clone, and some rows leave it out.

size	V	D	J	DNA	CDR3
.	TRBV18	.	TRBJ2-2	TGTGCCAGCTCCCCCGTCGGTGGGCCCGACACCGGGGAGCTGTTTTTT	CASSPVGGPDTGELFF
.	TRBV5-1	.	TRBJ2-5	TGCGCCAGCGAGGCTCCCCCTAAGGAGACCCAGTACTTC	CASEAPPKETQYF
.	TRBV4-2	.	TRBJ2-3	TGTGCCAGCAGCCAAGATGGGCCATCTTCTAGCACAGATACGCAGTATTTT	CASSQDGPSSSTDTQYF
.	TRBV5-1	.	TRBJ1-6	TGCGCCAGCAGCTCCTCGTCGGGGGGTAATTCACCCCTCCACTTT	CASSSSSGGNSPLHF
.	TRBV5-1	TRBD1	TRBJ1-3	TGCGCCAGCGGAGAGGGGGCCGCTGGAAACACCATATATTTT	CASGEGAAGNTIYF
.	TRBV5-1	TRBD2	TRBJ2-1	TGCGCCAGCAGCCCAGGACTAGCGGGGACCTACAATGAGCAGTTCTTC	CASSPGLAGTYNEQFF
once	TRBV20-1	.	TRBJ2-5	TGCAGTGCGGAGGCTTACGAGACCCAGTACTTC	CSAEAYETQYF
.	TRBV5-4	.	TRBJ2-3	TGTGCCAGCAGCTTGGTGTGGGGCCAAGCAGATACGCAGTATTTT	CASSLVWGQADTQYF
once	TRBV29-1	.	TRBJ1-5	TGCAGCGTTGGGGGGGGCTATAGCAATCAGCCCCAGCATTTT	CSVGGGYSNQPQHF
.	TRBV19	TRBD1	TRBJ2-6	TGTGCCAGTAGTATCGACAGGGCGGCGGGGGCCAACGTCCTGACTTTC	CASSIDRAAGANVLTF
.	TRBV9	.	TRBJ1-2	TGTGCCAGCAGCGTAGGGGGAAGGGAGGCTAACTATGGCTACACCTTC	CASSVGGREANYGYTF
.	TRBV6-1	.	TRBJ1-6	TGTGCCAGCAGTGAAAGGTCCCTAGGGGATTCACCCCTCCACTTT	CASSERSLGDSPLHF
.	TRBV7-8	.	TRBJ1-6	TGTGCCAGCAGCTTGGGGGCAGGGACCTATAATTCACCCCTCCACTTT	CASSLGAGTYNSPLHF
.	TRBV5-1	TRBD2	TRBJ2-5	TGCGCCAGCAGTTCCGGGGGAGGGGATGGAGAGACCCAGTACTTC	CASSSGGGDGETQYF
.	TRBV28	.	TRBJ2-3	TGTGCCAGCAGTTTGGAAGGGGGCACAGATACGCAGTATTTT	CASSLEGGTDTQYF
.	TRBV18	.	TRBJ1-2	TGTGCCAGCTCACCCCGCGATGGCTACACCTTC	CASSPRDGYTF
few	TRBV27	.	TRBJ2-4	TGTGCCAGCAGTCACCGGGACTTGGTAAACATTCAGTACTTC	CASSHRDLVNIQYF
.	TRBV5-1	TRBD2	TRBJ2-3	TGCGCCAGCAGTCGGGGGGGACTGGGCACAGATACGCAGTATTTT	CASSRGGLGTDTQYF
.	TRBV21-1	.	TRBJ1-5	TGTGCCAGCAGCAAAGGTCCCGGGGAACGGGGTCAGCCCCAGCATTTT	CASSKGPGERGQPQHF
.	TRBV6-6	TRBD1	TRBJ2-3	TGTGCCAGCAGTTGGCAGACAGGGGGGGATACGCAGTATTTT	CASSWQTGGDTQYF
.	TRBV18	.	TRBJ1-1	TGTGCCAGCTCACCTCTTGCTGGGCGGGGTACTGAAGCTTTCTTT	CASSPLAGRGTEAFF
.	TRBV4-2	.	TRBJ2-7	TGTGCCAGCAGCCAAGAGTTAGGGGCATACTACGAGCAGTACTTC	CASSQELGAYYEQYF
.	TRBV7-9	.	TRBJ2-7	TGTGCCAGCAGTTCAAATAAAGGGGTTAGGTCCTACGAGCAGTACTTC	CASSSNKGVRSYEQYF
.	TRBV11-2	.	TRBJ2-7	TGTGCCAGCAGCTTACTCCAGGCCCCGTACGAGCAGTACTTC	CASSLLQAPYEQYF
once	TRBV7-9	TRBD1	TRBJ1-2	TGTGCCAGCCGCTCCCGGGACAGGGATGGCTACACCTTC	CASRSRDRDGYTF
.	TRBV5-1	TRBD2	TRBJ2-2	TGCGCCAGCCGAATGCGGGGGGCCGCCGGGGAGCTGTTTTTT	CASRMRGAAGELFF
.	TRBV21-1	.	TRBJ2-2	TGTGCCAGCAGCTTACCGGGACTAGCGGGGGTATCTAACACCGGGGAGCTGTTTTTT	CASSLPGLAGVSNTGELFF
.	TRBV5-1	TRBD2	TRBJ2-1	TGCGCCAGCAGCTTGTACACTAGCGTCAGCGATGAGCAGTTCTTC	CASSLYTSVSDEQFF
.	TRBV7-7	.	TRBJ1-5	TGTGCCAGCAGCCTAGGACAAAAGGGGTCTAAAAAGGCTTATTATAGCAATCAGCCCCAGCATTTT	CASSLGQKGSKKAYYSNQPQHF
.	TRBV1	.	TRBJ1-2	TGCACCAGCAGCCAAGGAGGAGACAGCTTCTATGGCTACACCTTC	CTSSQGGDSFYGYTF
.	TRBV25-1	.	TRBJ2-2	TGTGCCAGCAGTGCTCAGGGTACCGGGGAGCTGTTTTTT	CASSAQGTGELFF